Shown below are 7 T cell receptor beta chains from a single sample sequenced in a study of blood T cell repertoires in COVID-19. The method was immunoSEQ multiplex PCR; TCRdb's version includes in-frame clones alone and lacks a portion of them. The sample has about 320,000 clones; about 86% are singletons. Sample: peripheral blood. Source of these receptors: a woman aged 50 to 60 with acute or convalescent COVID-19.

The chain employs TRBV6-6 and TRBJ2-7; the match to TRBD1 covers 7 bases. Germline V gene sequence: CDR1 MNHNY, CDR2 SVGAGI (reference sequence). The V and J ends lost 4 bases and 0 bases, in that order; junction bases with no gene match: 9. The CDR3 spans 16 residues. This chain's CDR3 is CASSFSPGQSSYEQYF. In DNA form, the CDR3 reads TGTGCCAGCAGTTTCTCTCCGGGACAGAGCTCCTACGAGCAGTACTTC.

This chain connects TRBV7-9 to TRBJ2-3; 12 nucleotides line up with TRBD2. This CDR3 is built from 17 residues. The germline V gene encodes CDR1 SEHNR and CDR2 FQNEAQ (reference sequence). V lost 6 bases to trimming and J lost 1 base; unmatched junction nucleotides: 8. The CDR3 here is CASRSLAGGPGTDTQYF. The CDR3 region has the DNA TGTGCCAGCAGGAGTCTAGCGGGGGGGCCGGGCACAGATACGCAGTATTTT.

The chain employs TRBV6-6 and TRBJ1-3; TRBD1 aligns across 7 bases. CDR3 length: 13 amino acids. CDR1 is MNHNY and CDR2 is SVGAGI in the germline V gene (reference sequence). V shed 7 bases, J shed 4 bases, and the junction held 4 bases outside the gene matches. CDR3 DNA: TGTGCCAGCACCGAGGACAGGGGAAACACCATATATTTT. Amino acid sequence: CASTEDRGNTIYF.

CDR3 sequence reads: CASRRTSANSYEQYF. CDR3 nucleotide sequence: TGTGCCAGCAGACGAACTAGCGCCAACTCCTACGAGCAGTACTTC. The chain has TRBV2 and TRBJ2-7; 7 bases align to TRBD2. In germline, CDR1 is SNHLY, CDR2 FYNNEI. With 6 bases clipped from V and 0 bases from J, the junction kept 8 bases outside the gene matches. This CDR3 contains 15 residues. Full variable domain (missing parts from reference TRBV2 and TRBJ2-7): EPEVTQTPSHQVTQMGQEVILRCVPISNHLYFYWYRQILGQKVEFLVSFYNNEISEKSEIFDDQFSVERPDGSNFTLKIRSTKLEDSAMYFCASRRTSANSYEQYFGPGTRLTVT.

The V call is TRBV9, the J call TRBJ2-7; 8 nucleotides line up with TRBD1. The CDR3 spans 13 residues. CDR1 is SGDLS and CDR2 is YYNGEE in the germline V gene. Losses at the gene ends were 0 bases for V and 7 bases for J; bases not matched to a gene: 3. The CDR3 here is CASSVDGQGEQYF. The CDR3 nucleotides are TGTGCCAGCAGCGTAGATGGACAGGGAGAGCAGTACTTC.

The chain joins TRBV7-3 to TRBJ1-3; 7 positions match TRBD1. Per the germline V gene, CDR1 is SGHTA and CDR2 is FQGTGA. There are 15 residues in the CDR3. V lost 5 bases to trimming and J lost 0 bases; unmatched junction nucleotides: 4. The DNA for the CDR3 is TGTGCCAGCAGCCAGGGGGTCTTCTCTGGAAACACCATATATTTT. Translating gives CASSQGVFSGNTIYF.

CDR3 nucleotide sequence: TGTGCCACCAGCAGTGCCAGGGGGTTCGGGACCGGGGAGCTGTTTTTT. This gives the protein CATSSARGFGTGELFF. The chain is built from TRBV15 and TRBJ2-2; 7 nucleotides agree with TRBD1. Germline V gene sequence: CDR1 LNHNV, CDR2 YYDKDF (reference sequence). Unmatched junction bases numbered 9, after V lost 3 bases and J lost 5 bases. The CDR3 sequence is 16 residues long.